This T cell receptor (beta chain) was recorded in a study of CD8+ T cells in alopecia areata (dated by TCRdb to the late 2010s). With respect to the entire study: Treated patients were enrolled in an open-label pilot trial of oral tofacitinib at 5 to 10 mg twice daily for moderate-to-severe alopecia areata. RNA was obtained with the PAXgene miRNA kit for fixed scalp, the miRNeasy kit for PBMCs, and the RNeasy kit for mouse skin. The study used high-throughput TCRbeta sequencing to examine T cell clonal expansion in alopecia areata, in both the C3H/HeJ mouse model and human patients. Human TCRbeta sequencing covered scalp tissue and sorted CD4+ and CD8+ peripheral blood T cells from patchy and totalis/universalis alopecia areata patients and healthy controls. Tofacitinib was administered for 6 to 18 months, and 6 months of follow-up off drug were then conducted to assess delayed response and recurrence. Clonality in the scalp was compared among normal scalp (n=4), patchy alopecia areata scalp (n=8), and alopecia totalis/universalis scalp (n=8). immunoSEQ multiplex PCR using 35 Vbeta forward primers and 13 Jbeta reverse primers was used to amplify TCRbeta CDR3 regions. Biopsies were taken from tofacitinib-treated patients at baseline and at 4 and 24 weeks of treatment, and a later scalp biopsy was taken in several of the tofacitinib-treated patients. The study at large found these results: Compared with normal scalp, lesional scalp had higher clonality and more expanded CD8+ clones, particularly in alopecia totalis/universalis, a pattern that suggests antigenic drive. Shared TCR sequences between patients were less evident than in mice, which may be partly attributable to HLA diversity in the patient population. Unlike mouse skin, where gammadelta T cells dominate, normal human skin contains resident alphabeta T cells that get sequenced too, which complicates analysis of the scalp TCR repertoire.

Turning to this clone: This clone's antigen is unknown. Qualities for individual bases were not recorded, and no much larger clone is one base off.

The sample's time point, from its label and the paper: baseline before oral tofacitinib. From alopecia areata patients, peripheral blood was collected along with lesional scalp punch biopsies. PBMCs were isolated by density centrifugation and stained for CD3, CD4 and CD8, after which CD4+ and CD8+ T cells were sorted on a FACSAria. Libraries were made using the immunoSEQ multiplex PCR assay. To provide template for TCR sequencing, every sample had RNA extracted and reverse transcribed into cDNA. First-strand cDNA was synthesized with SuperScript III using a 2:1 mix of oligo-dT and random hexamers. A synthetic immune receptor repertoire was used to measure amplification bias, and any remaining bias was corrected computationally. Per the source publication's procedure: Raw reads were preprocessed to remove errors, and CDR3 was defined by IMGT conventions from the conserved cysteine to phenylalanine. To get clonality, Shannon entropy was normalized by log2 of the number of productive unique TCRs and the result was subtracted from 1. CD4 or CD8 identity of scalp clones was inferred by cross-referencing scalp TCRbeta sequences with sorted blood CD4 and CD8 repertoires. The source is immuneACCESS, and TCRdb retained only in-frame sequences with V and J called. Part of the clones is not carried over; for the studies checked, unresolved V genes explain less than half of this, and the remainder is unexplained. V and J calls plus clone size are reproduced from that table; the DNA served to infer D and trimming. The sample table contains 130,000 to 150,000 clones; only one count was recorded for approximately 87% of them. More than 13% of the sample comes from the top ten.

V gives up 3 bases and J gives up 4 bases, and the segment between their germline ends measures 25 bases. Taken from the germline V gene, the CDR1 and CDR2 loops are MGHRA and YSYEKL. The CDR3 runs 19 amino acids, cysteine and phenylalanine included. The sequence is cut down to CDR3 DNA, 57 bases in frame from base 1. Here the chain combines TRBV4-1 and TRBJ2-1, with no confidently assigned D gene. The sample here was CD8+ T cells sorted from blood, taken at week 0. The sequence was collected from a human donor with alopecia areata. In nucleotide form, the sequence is TGCGCCAGCAGCCAGATCCCCTCCGGCAGTAGTATCGCTTACAATGAGCAGTTCTTC. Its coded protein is CASSQIPSGSSIAYNEQFF.